This T cell receptor beta chain emerged from a study of T-cell reconstitution after alpha-beta-depleted transplantation in children. Study-wide results and caveats: High day-60 TCRbeta diversity in some patients came from surviving recipient T cells and thymic progenitors. The main origin of T-cell counts and diversity one year after transplant was newly produced T cells. Reported findings indicate that, about two months after transplant, alpha-beta T cells came from several hundred expanded clones, which were derived from non-depleted graft cells.

V lost 0 bases, J lost 3 bases, and 2 bases stayed unmatched. The germline V gene encodes CDR1 SGDLS and CDR2 YYNGEE. The CDR3 runs to 14 residues. With respect to this clonotype: Its target is not known.

A TCRbeta library incorporating unique molecular identifiers was prepared. TCRdb used MiXCR to reprocess the PCR reads, holding one entry per CDR3 protein. Among 500,000 to 650,000 distinct CDR3 sequences listed, 13% were seen once. This material consisted of PBMCs, mostly from graft donor cells, taken 360 days after TCRalphabeta/CD19-depleted stem cell transplant. The gene calls are TRBV9 and TRBJ2-7, with TRBD1 matching over 8 bases. This clonotype originated in a male patient younger than 18 who had a stem cell transplant for acute myeloid leukemia, so the T cells may come from the graft donor. In DNA, the CDR3 is TGTGCCAGCAGCGTAGCGGGACAGGACTACGAGCAGTACTTC. Encoded protein: CASSVAGQDYEQYF.